The 27 T cell receptor beta chains below were found in one sample sequenced in a study of cytomegalovirus exposure and HLA in healthy donors. Primers included in the PCR were 60 Vbeta and 13 Jbeta primers. TCRdb's copy holds only in-frame clones and misses some; the assay was immunoSEQ multiplex PCR. The data hold 180,000 or so clones, with over 80% observed a single time. Sequenced: PBMCs. Receptors originate from a middle-aged man in good health and CMV-seronegative.

The CDR3 region is CEVRSGDQETQYF. The CDR3 nucleotides read TGTGAAGTCCGATCAGGTGACCAAGAGACCCAGTACTTC. The rearrangement links TRBV11-3 to TRBJ2-5; unclear D gene. There are 13 residues in the CDR3. The germline V gene has CDR1 SGHNT and CDR2 YENEEA.

Written as DNA, the CDR3 is TGTGCCAGCAGCTCCCGGTCCGCCGTTGAGCAGTACTTC. Residues: CASSSRSAVEQYF. The gene calls are TRBV2 and TRBJ2-7; D is unresolved. V shed 6 bases and J shed 7 bases, with 16 bases lying between them. Germline lookup yields CDR1 SNHLY and CDR2 FYNNEI. This CDR3 is 13 amino acids long.

The chain couples TRBV5-5 to TRBJ2-3; TRBD2 aligns across 7 bases. The V gene's germline CDR1 is SGHKS and CDR2 YYEKEE (reference sequence). The trim removed 2 bases at V and 4 bases at J, leaving 4 bases unmatched. The CDR3 spans 14 residues. CDR3 DNA: TGTGCCAGCAGCTTCATAGCGGGTCCAGATACGCAGTATTTT. This gives the protein CASSFIAGPDTQYF.

The chain employs TRBV7-9 and TRBJ2-7; tentatively, D is TRBD2 (5 bases). V lost 1 base and J lost 12, with 13 bases in between. The CDR3 is made up of 12 amino acids. Per the germline V gene, CDR1 is SEHNR and CDR2 is FQNEAQ (reference sequence). The CDR3 loop is CASSLGTLGPYF. In DNA form, the CDR3 reads TGTGCCAGCAGCTTAGGTACACTAGGACCGTACTTC.

V is TRBV7-4 and J is TRBJ2-7, with TRBD1 matching over 7 bases. V shed 1 base and J 2 bases; nucleotides not matched to a gene: 2. The germline gives CDR1 SGHVT, CDR2 SQSDAQ. The CDR3 is 14 residues long. The chain's CDR3 is CASSLEDRAYEQYF. For the CDR3, the DNA is TGTGCCAGCAGCTTAGAAGACAGGGCCTACGAGCAGTACTTC.

The chain joins TRBV19 to TRBJ2-3; 7 nucleotides align to TRBD2. Germline V gene sequence: CDR1 LNHDA, CDR2 SQIVND (reference sequence). V lost 6 bases, J lost 3 bases, and 6 bases stayed unmatched. This CDR3 contains 14 residues. The DNA for the CDR3 is TGTGCCAGTAGGATTGATAGCGGGACAGATACGCAGTATTTT. Protein product: CASRIDSGTDTQYF.

V usage is TRBV7-9 and J usage is TRBJ1-3; TRBD1 aligns across 8 bases. V gave up 1 base and J gave up 0 bases; unmatched junction bases: 5. The CDR3 spans 17 residues. CDR1 and CDR2 (germline): SEHNR, FQNEAQ (reference sequence). CDR3 DNA: TGTGCCAGCAGCTTAGGTTGGGGACAGGCCTCTGGAAACACCATATATTTT. Translated: CASSLGWGQASGNTIYF. Together with reference TRBV7-9 and TRBJ1-3, the CDR3 gives the full variable domain: DTGVSQNPRHKITKRGQNVTFRCDPISEHNRLYWYRQTLGQGPEFLTYFQNEAQLEKSRLLSDRFSAERPKGSFSTLEIQRTEQGDSAMYLCASSLGWGQASGNTIYFGEGSWLTVV.

V is TRBV30 and J is TRBJ2-1, with D possibly being TRBD2 (6 bases). Trimming pared 2 bases from V and 12 bases from J, leaving 20 bases between. The CDR3 sequence is 14 residues long. The germline CDR1 and CDR2 sequences are GTSNPN and SVGIG (reference sequence). CDR3 sequence: CAWSKPGTPQGQFF. The CDR3 DNA is TGTGCCTGGAGTAAACCAGGGACTCCTCAGGGGCAGTTCTTC.

The V and J genes are TRBV15 and TRBJ2-5; 7 bases are a match to TRBD1. In germline, CDR1 is LNHNV, CDR2 YYDKDF (reference sequence). This CDR3 spans 15 amino acids. J lost 2 bases, V lost 2 bases, and 5 bases had no gene match. CDR3 amino acids: CATSRNRGKQETQYF. CDR3 in DNA: TGTGCCACCAGCAGAAACAGGGGCAAACAAGAGACCCAGTACTTC.

This chain links TRBV7-9 with TRBJ1-3; no reliable D call. CDR1 and CDR2 from the germline V gene are SEHNR and FQNEAQ (reference sequence). This CDR3 has 15 residues. The V end was cut by 1 base, the J end by 0 bases, with 7 bases between. The CDR3 loop is CASSLGPGSGNTIYF. As DNA, the CDR3 is TGTGCCAGCAGCTTAGGACCGGGCTCTGGAAACACCATATATTTT.

This clone was detected a few times. The V call is TRBV6-5, the J call TRBJ2-1; 9 bases align to TRBD1. Losses at the gene ends were 2 bases for V and 3 bases for J; bases not matched to a gene: 2. Per the germline V gene, CDR1 is MNHEY and CDR2 is SVGAGI. This CDR3 is 15 amino acids long. The CDR3 here is CASSYRDRVYNEQFF. The CDR3 nucleotides read TGTGCCAGCAGTTACCGGGACAGGGTCTACAATGAGCAGTTCTTC.

V gene TRBV30 combines with J gene TRBJ1-6, with 8 bases aligning to TRBD1. Germline V CDR1 and CDR2: GTSNPN, SVGIG (reference sequence). V trimming: 7 bases; J trimming: 6 bases; junction bases outside the gene matches: 2. The CDR3 runs 12 residues. The CDR3 coding sequence is TGTGCCTCAGGACAGGGTAATTCACCCCTCCACTTT. It is translated as CASGQGNSPLHF.

This clone was counted between two and nine times. At one of its ends the junction is not consistent with the germline gene, which may arise from a read error. The chain uses TRBV7-7 and TRBJ2-1, with TRBD2 matching 7 bases. Per germline, CDR1 SSHAT and CDR2 FNYEAQ (reference sequence). CDR3 size: 13 residues. The CDR3 is CASSLETSSEQFF. DNA for the CDR3: TGTGCTAGCAGCTTAGAGACTAGCAGCGAGCAGTTCTTC.

This clone has just one count. As DNA, the CDR3 is TGTGCCAGCTCACTTAACCGGGAGGGATCTAACTATGGCTACACCTTC. This encodes CASSLNREGSNYGYTF. V usage is TRBV18 and J usage is TRBJ1-2; D is undetermined. Germline V gives CDR1 KGHSH, CDR2 LQKENI. V was pared by 4 bases and J by 0 bases, with 15 bases between. This CDR3 region has 16 residues.

The chain uses TRBV27 and TRBJ1-1, with TRBD1 matching over 8 bases. The length of the CDR3 is 15 residues. The V and J ends lost 5 bases and 0 bases, in that order; junction bases with no gene match: 5. Germline V gene data show CDR1 as MNHEY and CDR2 as SMNVEV (reference sequence). For the CDR3, the DNA is TGTGCCAGCAGTACAGGGGGGGGTATGAACACTGAAGCTTTCTTT. Protein product: CASSTGGGMNTEAFF.

V gene TRBV18 combines with J gene TRBJ2-7; D possibly corresponds to TRBD2 (6 bases). V was clipped by 1 base and J by 2 bases, with 24 bases between them. Per germline, CDR1 KGHSH and CDR2 LQKENI. The CDR3 totals 19 residues. The CDR3 loop reads CASSPHGIVGTPITYEQYF. CDR3 sequence (DNA): TGTGCCAGCTCACCACATGGTATTGTGGGGACTCCAATCACCTACGAGCAGTACTTC. The full variable domain, its missing parts supplied by reference TRBV18 and TRBJ2-7, is NAGVMQNPRHLVRRRGQEARLRCSPMKGHSHVYWYRQLPEEGLKFMVYLQKENIIDESGMPKERFSAEFPKEGPSILRIQQVVRGDSAAYFCASSPHGIVGTPITYEQYFGPGTRLTVT.

The chain employs TRBV30 and TRBJ2-7; 7 bases match TRBD2. This CDR3 has 12 residues. CDR1 and CDR2 from the germline V gene are GTSNPN and SVGIG (reference sequence). The trim removed 8 bases at V and 1 base at J, leaving 5 bases unmatched. For the CDR3, the DNA is TGTGCCGGAACACTAGCGTCCTACGAGCAGTACTTC. Residues: CAGTLASYEQYF. Variable domain in full (rest from reference TRBV30 and TRBJ2-7): SQTIHQWPATLVQPVGSPLSLECTVEGTSNPNLYWYRQAAGRGLQLLFYSVGIGQISSEVPQNLSASRPQDRQFILSSKKLLLSDSGFYLCAGTLASYEQYFGPGTRLTVT.

This chain connects TRBV5-1 to TRBJ1-3; D unresolved. Between the trimmed V and J ends, which lost 4 bases and 4 bases, there was a span of 15 bases. The length of the CDR3 is 15 residues. Germline-derived CDR1 and CDR2 are SGHRS and YFSETQ. DNA of the CDR3: TGCGCCAGCAGCCCGATTTCGTACGGGGGAAACACCATATATTTT. Protein product: CASSPISYGGNTIYF.

The chain joins TRBV7-3 to TRBJ2-1; 11 bases match TRBD2. CDR1 and CDR2 (germline): SGHTA, FQGTGA. V trimming: 5 bases; J trimming: 2 bases; junction bases outside the gene matches: 2. This CDR3 spans 15 amino acids. The CDR3 DNA reads TGTGCCAGCAGCCTACTAGCGGGGGCCTACAATGAGCAGTTCTTC. This sequence encodes CASSLLAGAYNEQFF.

The chain carries TRBV6-1 and TRBJ1-1; 9 nucleotides agree with TRBD1. The germline V gene encodes CDR1 MNHNS and CDR2 SASEGT. The V and J ends lost 8 bases and 6 bases, in that order; junction bases with no gene match: 4. This CDR3 spans 12 amino acids. The CDR3 protein is CASRDRVAEAFF. DNA for the CDR3: TGTGCCAGCCGGGACAGGGTAGCTGAAGCTTTCTTT.

This chain connects TRBV13 to TRBJ2-3; 10 bases agree with TRBD2. Trimming at V came to 0 bases and at J to 1 base, leaving 7 bases not matched to a gene. Germline V gene data show CDR1 as PRHDT and CDR2 as FYEKMQ (reference sequence). The CDR3 runs to 18 residues. The chain's CDR3 is CASSLGAGGPGGTDTQYF. CDR3 sequence (DNA): TGTGCCAGCAGCTTAGGAGCGGGGGGGCCCGGGGGCACAGATACGCAGTATTTT.

Turning to this clone: At one end the junction does not follow the germline gene, possibly because of a read error. The rearrangement links TRBV7-8 to TRBJ1-6; D is perhaps TRBD1 (6 bases). The CDR3 covers 14 residues. Germline CDR1 is SGHVS and CDR2 is FQNEAQ. The CDR3 here is CASTLVQGNSPLHF. The CDR3 DNA is TGTGCCAGCACCTTAGTACAGGGCAATTCACCCCTCCACTTT.

The rearrangement joins TRBV5-1 to TRBJ1-1; TRBD1 matches at 12 bases. Germline lookup yields CDR1 SGHRS and CDR2 YFSETQ. Germline trimming cut 0 bases from V and 7 bases from J; bases unmatched to any gene: 7. The CDR3 is made up of 16 amino acids. CDR3 residues: CASSLAGTGGGSEAFF. CDR3 DNA: TGCGCCAGCAGCTTGGCCGGGACAGGGGGCGGGAGTGAAGCTTTCTTT. The variable domain in full, completed from reference TRBV5-1 and TRBJ1-1, reads KAGVTQTPRYLIKTRGQQVTLSCSPISGHRSVSWYQQTPGQGLQFLFEYFSETQRNKGNFPGRFSGRQFSNSRSEMNVSTLELGDSALYLCASSLAGTGGGSEAFFGQGTRLTVV.

Only a few counts were recorded for this clone. V is TRBV9 and J is TRBJ2-2; possibly TRBD2 for D (5 bases). The length of the CDR3 is 14 residues. Looked up from germline, CDR1 is SGDLS and CDR2 is YYNGEE. The V end lost 7 bases, the J end lost 2 bases, and 12 bases lay between the germline ends. DNA of the CDR3: TGTGCCAGCGGGGAGACCTTAAACACCGGGGAGCTGTTTTTT. It is translated as CASGETLNTGELFF.

This clone was observed a handful of times. This chain uses TRBV5-1 with TRBJ1-2; 7 bases map to TRBD1. CDR3 length: 13 amino acids. Losses at the gene ends were 1 base for V and 6 bases for J; bases not matched to a gene: 3. Germline CDR1 is SGHRS and CDR2 is YFSETQ. CDR3 in DNA: TGCGCCAGCAGCTTGTCAGGGGGAGATGGCTACACCTTC. Protein product: CASSLSGGDGYTF.

The V call is TRBV6-1, the J call TRBJ1-1; D is undetermined. CDR1 MNHNS and CDR2 SASEGT come from the germline V gene. V dropped 2 bases and J dropped 9 bases, with 7 bases sitting between them. The CDR3 contains 11 residues. CDR3 residues: CASSERGQAFF. DNA of the CDR3: TGTGCCAGCAGTGAAAGAGGCCAAGCTTTCTTT.

J is TRBJ1-2 and V is TRBV7-8; 8 bases line up with TRBD1. This CDR3 contains 15 residues. V lost 3 bases to trimming and J lost 6 bases; unmatched junction nucleotides: 9. The V gene's germline CDR1 is SGHVS and CDR2 FQNEAQ. CDR3 DNA sequence: TGTGCCAGCAGCTTTGAATTTTGGACAGGGAATGGCTACACCTTC. Its protein is CASSFEFWTGNGYTF.